This is a list of T cell receptor beta chains from one sample in a study of regulatory T cells in long-lasting Graves disease. TCRdb fed the multiplex PCR reads into MiXCR, producing one record per CDR3 protein. The table records some 370,000 distinct CDR3 sequences, about an eighth of them present only once. This sample was also put to use in a study of T cells in Graves' hyperthyroidism and ophthalmopathy.

Here the sequenced sample was peripheral blood mononuclear cells (PBMCs), taken at new diagnosis, from a patient treated with antithyroid drugs. The receptors shown here come from a young woman with Graves disease. Each CDR3 is given with its conserved first and last residue. D genes are given only for firm matches. Size is omitted from some rows. Given values are once, few, many or a class for expanded clones.

V: TRBV27
D: TRBD1
size: many
J: TRBJ2-1
CDR3: CASSLWGQVNYNEQFF
DNA: TGTGCCAGCAGTTTATGGGGACAGGTTAACTACAATGAGCAGTTCTTC

V: TRBV12-3/TRBV12-4
D: .
size: many
J: TRBJ1-6
CDR3: CASSLRGTNSPLHF
DNA: TGTGCCAGCAGTTTACGGGGGACAAATTCACCCCTCCACTTT

V: TRBV5-1
D: .
size: many
J: TRBJ2-1
CDR3: CASMNRLGEIAYNEQFF
DNA: TGCGCCAGCATGAACAGACTCGGGGAGATAGCTTACAATGAGCAGTTCTTC

V: TRBV7-6
D: TRBD2
size: few
J: TRBJ2-3
CDR3: CASSLGIAGTSGGDTQYF
DNA: TGTGCCAGCAGCTTAGGCATTGCCGGGACTAGCGGGGGAGATACGCAGTATTTT

V: TRBV28
D: .
size: many
J: TRBJ1-5
CDR3: CASSLFGRGQPQHF
DNA: TGTGCCAGCAGTTTATTCGGACGGGGTCAGCCCCAGCATTTT

V: TRBV5-1
D: .
size: .
J: TRBJ2-5
CDR3: CASSFDRGKGDF
DNA: TGCGCCAGCAGCTTTGATAGGGGGAAAGGGGACTTC

V: TRBV5-1
D: .
size: many
J: TRBJ2-3
CDR3: CASSSDRAGRDTQYF
DNA: TGCGCCAGCAGCTCCGATAGAGCGGGCCGAGATACGCAGTATTTT

V: TRBV6-1
D: .
size: many
J: TRBJ2-7
CDR3: CASRQGGAYEQYF
DNA: TGTGCCAGCAGACAGGGCGGAGCCTACGAGCAGTACTTC

V: TRBV24-1
D: .
size: many
J: TRBJ1-5
CDR3: CATSDRPKHSNQPQHF
DNA: TGTGCCACCAGTGATAGGCCCAAACATAGCAATCAGCCCCAGCATTTT

V: TRBV7-3
D: .
size: many
J: TRBJ2-2
CDR3: CASSLRGVNTGELFF
DNA: TGTGCCAGCAGCTTAAGGGGCGTGAACACCGGGGAGCTGTTTTTT

V: TRBV7-2
D: .
size: many
J: TRBJ1-4
CDR3: CASSFRGREKLFF
DNA: TGTGCCAGCAGCTTCCGGGGCCGTGAAAAACTGTTTTTT

V: TRBV4-2
D: .
size: few
J: TRBJ2-1
CDR3: CASSQDPRSYEQFF
DNA: TGTGCCAGCAGCCAAGACCCGAGATCCTATGAGCAGTTCTTC

V: TRBV6-5
D: .
size: many
J: TRBJ2-7
CDR3: CASSLQRKAYEQYF
DNA: TGTGCCAGCAGTTTGCAGCGTAAGGCCTACGAGCAGTACTTC

V: TRBV28
D: .
size: many
J: TRBJ1-5
CDR3: CASSFRLRPQHF
DNA: TGTGCCAGCAGTTTTAGGCTTCGGCCCCAGCATTTT

V: TRBV30
D: .
size: few
J: TRBJ2-1
CDR3: CACFNGASEQFF
DNA: TGTGCCTGCTTCAACGGGGCTAGCGAGCAGTTCTTC

V: TRBV7-2
D: .
size: many
J: TRBJ1-2
CDR3: CASSLVPGPDYGYTF
DNA: TGTGCCAGCAGCTTAGTTCCGGGACCGGACTATGGCTACACCTTC

V: TRBV6-9
D: .
size: .
J: TRBJ2-5
CDR3: CASSYRDPQRRYF
DNA: TGTGCCAGCAGTTACCGGGACCCCCAGCGCCGGTACTTC

V: TRBV7-9
D: .
size: many
J: TRBJ1-1
CDR3: CASSPGPLEAFF
DNA: TGTGCCAGCAGTCCCGGGCCTTTGGAGGCTTTCTTT

V: TRBV18
D: .
size: many
J: TRBJ2-3
CDR3: CASSPPFADTQYF
DNA: TGTGCCAGCTCACCACCCTTCGCAGATACGCAGTATTTT

V: TRBV12-3/TRBV12-4
D: TRBD1
size: .
J: TRBJ2-1
CDR3: CASRSRTGLALSYNEQFF
DNA: TGTGCCAGCAGATCCCGGACAGGCCTCGCGCTCTCCTACAATGAGCAGTTCTTC

V: TRBV4-1
D: .
size: many
J: TRBJ2-1
CDR3: CASSRPDRVRSYNEQFF
DNA: TGCGCCAGCAGCCGCCCAGATCGGGTCCGCTCCTACAATGAGCAGTTCTTC

V: TRBV15
D: TRBD2
size: few
J: TRBJ2-1
CDR3: CATRRTRGAGGSYNEQFF
DNA: TGTGCCACCAGAAGGACTAGAGGGGCGGGAGGCTCCTACAATGAGCAGTTCTTC

V: TRBV6-5
D: .
size: many
J: TRBJ2-2
CDR3: CASSYSGGGGSGELFF
DNA: TGTGCCAGCAGTTACTCAGGAGGAGGAGGCTCCGGGGAGCTGTTTTTT

V: TRBV7-8
D: .
size: many
J: TRBJ1-2
CDR3: CASSGWASHRGYGYTF
DNA: TGTGCCAGCAGCGGATGGGCCTCTCATCGGGGCTATGGCTACACCTTC

V: TRBV12-3/TRBV12-4
D: TRBD1
size: .
J: TRBJ1-6
CDR3: CASSQTGFVGSPLHF
DNA: TGTGCCAGCAGTCAGACAGGGTTCGTTGGTTCACCCCTCCACTTT

V: TRBV5-5
D: TRBD1
size: many
J: TRBJ2-1
CDR3: CASSLKLRGLVNEQFF
DNA: TGTGCCAGCAGCTTGAAGCTCAGGGGGCTTGTCAATGAGCAGTTCTTC

V: TRBV18
D: .
size: many
J: TRBJ2-1
CDR3: CASSPDWGEGEQFF
DNA: TGTGCCAGCTCACCTGACTGGGGAGAGGGTGAGCAGTTCTTC

V: TRBV10-3
D: .
size: many
J: TRBJ1-1
CDR3: CAISELGWGTEAFF
DNA: TGTGCCATCAGTGAGCTGGGTTGGGGGACTGAAGCTTTCTTT

V: TRBV18
D: TRBD1
size: .
J: TRBJ1-1
CDR3: CASSPSQGAGNTEAFF
DNA: TGTGCCAGCTCACCATCGCAGGGGGCAGGGAACACTGAAGCTTTCTTT

V: TRBV20-1
D: TRBD2
size: .
J: TRBJ2-2
CDR3: CSARGFGLAGSTGELFF
DNA: TGCAGTGCTAGAGGGTTCGGACTAGCGGGAAGCACCGGGGAGCTGTTTTTT

V: TRBV7-2
D: .
size: few
J: TRBJ1-2
CDR3: CASSTDGRGYGYTF
DNA: TGTGCCAGCAGCACGGACGGACGGGGATATGGCTACACCTTC

V: TRBV9
D: .
size: .
J: TRBJ1-4
CDR3: CASSVLQGPNEKLFF
DNA: TGTGCCAGCAGCGTCCTACAGGGTCCTAATGAAAAACTGTTTTTT

V: TRBV6-5
D: .
size: many
J: TRBJ1-2
CDR3: CASSSSDRTYGYTF
DNA: TGTGCCAGCAGTTCCTCTGACAGGACCTATGGCTACACCTTC

V: TRBV18
D: .
size: many
J: TRBJ2-1
CDR3: CASSPLWGSMPNEQFF
DNA: TGTGCCAGCTCACCATTATGGGGGAGTATGCCCAATGAGCAGTTCTTC

V: TRBV19
D: .
size: .
J: TRBJ1-6
CDR3: CASSRGLNSPLHF
DNA: TGTGCCAGTAGTCGAGGGCTTAATTCACCCCTCCACTTT

V: TRBV5-4
D: TRBD2
size: .
J: TRBJ2-1
CDR3: CASSHALAGGKNEQFF
DNA: TGTGCCAGCAGCCATGCCCTAGCGGGGGGGAAGAATGAGCAGTTCTTC

V: TRBV2
D: TRBD1
size: many
J: TRBJ2-1
CDR3: CASSPNRGAYNEQFF
DNA: TGTGCCAGCAGTCCAAACAGGGGTGCCTACAATGAGCAGTTCTTC

V: TRBV27
D: .
size: .
J: TRBJ1-4
CDR3: CASSLRGTDEKLFF
DNA: TGTGCCAGCAGCCTAAGAGGAACTGATGAAAAACTGTTTTTT

V: TRBV18
D: .
size: many
J: TRBJ2-1
CDR3: CASSPQRVGPEQFF
DNA: TGTGCCAGCTCACCTCAACGGGTGGGCCCCGAGCAGTTCTTC

V: TRBV6-2/TRBV6-3
D: .
size: many
J: TRBJ2-6
CDR3: CASSYMESSGANVLTF
DNA: TGTGCCAGCAGTTACATGGAAAGCTCTGGGGCCAACGTCCTGACTTTC

V: TRBV2
D: .
size: many
J: TRBJ2-1
CDR3: CASSPSGTRDEQFF
DNA: TGTGCCAGCAGTCCCTCGGGGACGAGGGATGAGCAGTTCTTC

V: TRBV12-3/TRBV12-4
D: .
size: many
J: TRBJ2-2
CDR3: CASSLMWGGQYTGELFF
DNA: TGTGCCAGCAGTTTAATGTGGGGGGGACAGTACACCGGGGAGCTGTTTTTT

V: TRBV14
D: .
size: once
J: TRBJ1-4
CDR3: CASSQEPRATNEKLFF
DNA: TGTGCCAGCAGCCAAGAACCCCGAGCAACTAATGAAAAACTGTTTTTT

V: TRBV7-2
D: TRBD1
size: many
J: TRBJ1-1
CDR3: CASSFLTGTGPFGTEAFF
DNA: TGTGCCAGCAGCTTTCTTACCGGGACAGGCCCTTTTGGCACTGAAGCTTTCTTT

V: TRBV14
D: .
size: many
J: TRBJ1-2
CDR3: CASSQGDIHGYTF
DNA: TGTGCCAGCAGCCAAGGGGACATCCATGGCTACACCTTC

V: TRBV4-2
D: .
size: many
J: TRBJ2-3
CDR3: CASSQGRDSTDTQYF
DNA: TGTGCCAGCAGCCAAGGGAGGGACAGCACAGATACGCAGTATTTT

V: TRBV27
D: .
size: many
J: TRBJ2-1
CDR3: CASSVAYPRDNEQFF
DNA: TGTGCCAGCAGTGTCGCCTACCCAAGAGACAATGAGCAGTTCTTC

V: TRBV2
D: .
size: few
J: TRBJ1-6
CDR3: CASSEAVGGFSSPLHF
DNA: TGTGCCAGCAGTGAAGCAGTAGGTGGTTTTAGTTCACCCCTCCACTTT

V: TRBV6-2/TRBV6-3
D: .
size: many
J: TRBJ1-2
CDR3: CASSYSTGVGYTF
DNA: TGTGCCAGCAGTTACTCGACGGGGGTCGGCTACACCTTC

V: TRBV7-2
D: .
size: many
J: TRBJ1-1
CDR3: CASSGISGVRGNTEAFF
DNA: TGTGCCAGCAGCGGGATTTCGGGGGTAAGGGGGAACACTGAAGCTTTCTTT

V: TRBV18
D: .
size: many
J: TRBJ1-1
CDR3: CASSPQENTEAFF
DNA: TGTGCCAGCTCACCTCAAGAGAACACTGAAGCTTTCTTT

V: TRBV20-1
D: TRBD1
size: many
J: TRBJ1-2
CDR3: CSARDRGGAGGYTF
DNA: TGCAGTGCTAGAGATCGAGGGGGCGCAGGTGGCTACACCTTC

V: TRBV28
D: TRBD1
size: many
J: TRBJ1-5
CDR3: CASSPAGGDQPQHF
DNA: TGTGCCAGCAGTCCAGCAGGGGGGGATCAGCCCCAGCATTTT

V: TRBV7-9
D: .
size: many
J: TRBJ2-2
CDR3: CASSLAVGELFF
DNA: TGTGCCAGCAGCTTAGCAGTCGGGGAGCTGTTTTTT

V: TRBV16
D: .
size: .
J: TRBJ1-5
CDR3: CASSQSISQPQHF
DNA: TGTGCCAGCAGCCAATCGATCAGTCAGCCCCAGCATTTT

V: TRBV29-1
D: .
size: .
J: TRBJ2-1
CDR3: CSVGWVSYEQFF
DNA: TGCAGCGTTGGTTGGGTTAGCTATGAGCAGTTCTTC